This record concerns one T cell receptor (beta chain) sequence. The CDR3 length is 15 residues. V was clipped by 4 bases and J by 0 bases, with 10 bases between them. In germline, CDR1 is MNHEY, CDR2 SVGAGI. The sample originates from a study of blood T cells in healthy people across ages. Then a second PCR, running roughly 7 to 11 cycles, was carried out with a sample-barcoded 5' primer and a J-beta primer mix. One entry per CDR3 protein results from TCRdb running MiXCR on the 5' RACE reads. The data contain about 1,500,000 distinct CDR3 sequences, 28% of them singletons. The source of this sequence is a young woman in good health. The sample comprised blood. The V and J genes are TRBV6-5 and TRBJ1-5; D remains unclear. This CDR3 reads CASSSSLGSNQPQHF. The CDR3 coding sequence is TGTGCCAGCAGTTCTTCCCTCGGTAGCAATCAGCCCCAGCATTTT.